The 14 T cell receptor beta chains given below trace back to one sample, sequenced in a study of T cells in Graves' hyperthyroidism and ophthalmopathy. Amplification targeted TCR beta CDR3 regions from RNA transcripts. In the first-round RT-PCR of the TCR CDR3, the HTBI primer set was used. TCRdb called the multiplex PCR reads again in MiXCR, with one record for every CDR3 protein. The sample carries around 300,000 distinct CDR3 sequences, roughly 13% recorded once. The sample taken for sequencing was blood. The source of these receptors is a woman in her thirties or forties with Graves' ophthalmopathy.

This clonotype was counted at least ten times. The chain employs TRBV9 and TRBJ2-1; a possible D gene is TRBD2 (5 bases). V was trimmed by 0 bases and J by 9 bases, leaving 13 bases between them. The CDR3 is 14 residues long. Germline V gene lookup returns CDR1 SGDLS and CDR2 YYNGEE. CDR3 sequence reads: CASSVVLGLGEQFF. DNA of the CDR3: TGTGCCAGCAGCGTAGTACTAGGCCTGGGTGAGCAGTTCTTC.

Many counts were recorded for this clonotype. This chain connects TRBV27 to TRBJ2-5; 9 nucleotides agree with TRBD2. The CDR3 has 14 residues. Germline V lookup: CDR1 MNHEY, CDR2 SMNVEV (reference sequence). Unmatched junction bases numbered 7, after V lost 9 bases and J lost 2 bases. CDR3 nucleotide sequence: TGTGCCAGGCGGAGAGCGGGGGGACAAGAGACCCAGTACTTC. Translation gives CARRRAGGQETQYF.

This clonotype was seen many times. The chain carries TRBV10-3 and TRBJ2-5, with 10 bases aligning to TRBD2. V gave up 4 bases and J gave up 0 bases; unmatched junction bases: 2. The CDR3 is 15 residues long. Germline CDR1 reads ENHRY; CDR2 reads SYGVKD. CDR3 loop: CAISVGLAHQETQYF. The CDR3 nucleotides are TGTGCCATCAGTGTGGGACTAGCGCACCAAGAGACCCAGTACTTC.

Only a few counts were recorded for this clonotype. CDR3 residues: CASSAVASGWAPGDEQFF. CDR3 bases: TGTGCCAGTAGTGCCGTGGCTAGCGGGTGGGCCCCTGGCGATGAGCAGTTCTTC. The gene calls are TRBV19 and TRBJ2-1, with 8 bases aligning to TRBD2. Germline V gene sequence: CDR1 LNHDA, CDR2 SQIVND (reference sequence). The CDR3 loop spans 18 amino acids. The V segment lost 5 bases and the J segment 8 bases; nucleotides outside the gene matches: 20.

In this sample, this clonotype turned up many times. The genes are TRBV2 and TRBJ1-2; 7 bases are a match to TRBD1. The V segment lost 6 bases and the J segment 2 bases; nucleotides outside the gene matches: 3. The CDR3 has 13 amino acids. In germline, CDR1 is SNHLY, CDR2 FYNNEI. The CDR3 DNA follows: TGTGCCAGCAGAGGCAGGGGGAACTATGGCTACACCTTC. As protein: CASRGRGNYGYTF. Based on the CDR3 plus reference TRBV2 and TRBJ1-2, the full variable domain is EPEVTQTPSHQVTQMGQEVILRCVPISNHLYFYWYRQILGQKVEFLVSFYNNEISEKSEIFDDQFSVERPDGSNFTLKIRSTKLEDSAMYFCASRGRGNYGYTFGSGTRLTVV.

This clonotype was recorded many times. This chain joins TRBV7-2 and TRBJ2-1; 7 nucleotides agree with TRBD2. V trimming: 2 bases; J trimming: 9 bases; junction bases outside the gene matches: 10. CDR1 is SGHTA and CDR2 is FQGNSA in the germline V gene. The CDR3 extends over 15 amino acids. The DNA of the CDR3 is TGTGCCAGCAGCTTATTGGCTAGCGGTGTAGGTGAGCAGTTCTTC. It translates to CASSLLASGVGEQFF. Full variable domain (missing parts from reference TRBV7-2 and TRBJ2-1): GAGVSQSPSNKVTEKGKDVELRCDPISGHTALYWYRQSLGQGLEFLIYFQGNSAPDKSGLPSDRFSAERTGGSVSTLTIQRTQQEDSAVYLCASSLLASGVGEQFFGPGTRLTVL.

The CDR3 loop reads CASRPTNQGPNGYTF. The CDR3 DNA sequence: TGTGCCAGCAGGCCAACTAACCAGGGTCCCAATGGCTACACCTTC. This chain links TRBV7-9 with TRBJ1-2; perhaps TRBD1 as D (5 bases). This CDR3 region has 15 residues. From germline, CDR1 is SEHNR and CDR2 FQNEAQ (reference sequence). Trimming cost V 6 bases and J 6 bases, with 20 bases left between them. The variable domain in full, completed from reference TRBV7-9 and TRBJ1-2, reads DTGVSQNPRHKITKRGQNVTFRCDPISEHNRLYWYRQTLGQGPEFLTYFQNEAQLEKSRLLSDRFSAERPKGSFSTLEIQRTEQGDSAMYLCASRPTNQGPNGYTFGSGTRLTVV.

Ten or more counts support this clonotype. This rearrangement joins TRBV12-3 or TRBV12-4 to TRBJ1-6; TRBD1 agrees at 7 bases. This CDR3 spans 15 amino acids. The V gene end was trimmed by 1 base and the J gene end by 6 bases; junction bases not matched to a gene: 3. The CDR3 nucleotides are TGTGCCAGCAGTTTAGGGGGACAGTCTAATTCACCCCTCCACTTT. Protein: CASSLGGQSNSPLHF.

This rearrangement joins TRBV19 to TRBJ1-5; 8 positions agree with TRBD1. The germline V gene has CDR1 LNHDA and CDR2 SQIVND (reference sequence). The CDR3 extends over 14 amino acids. V dropped 9 bases and J dropped 4; count of bases not matched to a gene: 8. CDR3 loop: CASRAQGANQPQHF. CDR3 DNA sequence: TGTGCCAGCCGCGCCCAGGGGGCTAATCAGCCCCAGCATTTT.

This clonotype was recorded a few times. This chain links TRBV20-1 with TRBJ2-5; 7 bases align to TRBD2. The CDR3 runs 12 residues. Trimming removed 4 bases from V and 1 base from J; junction bases left unmatched: 0. CDR1 and CDR2 (germline): DFQATT, SNEGSKA (reference sequence). DNA of the CDR3: TGCAGTGCTACTAGCGGCCAAGAGACCCAGTACTTC. Translating it yields CSATSGQETQYF.

This clonotype has just a few counts. The rearrangement links TRBV7-2 to TRBJ2-4, with no clear D. V lost 2 bases to trimming and J lost 5 bases, with 4 bases between them. The CDR3 is 12 residues long. The germline gives CDR1 SGHTA, CDR2 FQGNSA. The DNA of the CDR3 is TGTGCCAGCAGCTTAAGGGAAAACATTCAGTACTTC. The encoded protein is CASSLRENIQYF.

Many counts were recorded for this clonotype. In DNA, the CDR3 is TGTGCCAGCAGCCAAGGCGGTCAAGAGACCCAGTACTTC. It specifies CASSQGGQETQYF. The genes are TRBV28 and TRBJ2-5; D unclear. Germline V gene data show CDR1 as MDHEN and CDR2 as SYDVKM. There are 13 residues in the CDR3. The germline V and J ends were trimmed by 6 bases and 2 bases, with 10 bases remaining between them.

This clonotype came up many times. This chain uses TRBV19 with TRBJ1-2; D remains unclear. Germline loops: CDR1 LNHDA, CDR2 SQIVND (reference sequence). The V end was cut by 5 bases, the J end by 6 bases, with 4 bases between. CDR3 length: 10 amino acids. CDR3 DNA: TGTGCCAGTAGTGCCGATGGCTACACCTTC. Translated, it gives CASSADGYTF.

In nucleotides, the CDR3 is TGTGCCAGCAGCTTAGTTGAGTACGCCGGGGAGCTGTTTTTT. Amino acids: CASSLVEYAGELFF. This sequence joins TRBV11-1 and TRBJ2-2; D is uncertain. The CDR3 runs to 14 residues. The V end was cut by 1 base, the J end by 6 bases, with 9 bases between. From germline, CDR1 is SGHAT and CDR2 FQDESV (reference sequence). Looking up the rest from reference TRBV11-1 and TRBJ2-2 gives the full variable domain: EAEVAQSPRYKITEKSQAVAFWCDPISGHATLYWYRQILGQGPELLVQFQDESVVDDSQLPKDRFSAERLKGVDSTLKIQPAELGDSAMYLCASSLVEYAGELFFGEGSRLTVL.